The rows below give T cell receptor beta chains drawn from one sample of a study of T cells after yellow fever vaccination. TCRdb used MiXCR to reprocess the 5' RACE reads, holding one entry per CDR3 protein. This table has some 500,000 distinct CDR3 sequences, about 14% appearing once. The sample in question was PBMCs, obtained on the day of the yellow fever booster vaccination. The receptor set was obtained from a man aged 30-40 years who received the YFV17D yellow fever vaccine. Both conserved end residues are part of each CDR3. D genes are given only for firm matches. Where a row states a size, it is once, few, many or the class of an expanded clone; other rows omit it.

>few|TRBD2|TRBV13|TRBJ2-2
CASSPTTSGAFLNTGELFF
TGTGCCAGCAGCCCGACAACTAGCGGAGCTTTCTTGAACACCGGGGAGCTGTTTTTT
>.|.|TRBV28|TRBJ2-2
CASISYTGELFF
TGTGCCAGCATTTCATACACCGGGGAGCTGTTTTTT
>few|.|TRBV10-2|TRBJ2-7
CASSESYRVGNEQYF
TGCGCCAGCAGTGAGTCCTACCGCGTTGGGAACGAGCAGTACTTC
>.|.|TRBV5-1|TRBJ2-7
CASSLAPEGVYEQYF
TGCGCCAGCAGCTTGGCCCCAGAAGGTGTCTACGAGCAGTACTTC
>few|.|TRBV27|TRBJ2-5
CASSEEGPLVETQYF
TGTGCCAGCAGTGAGGAAGGGCCCTTGGTCGAGACCCAGTACTTC
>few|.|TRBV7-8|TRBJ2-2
CASSLANKGYGELFF
TGTGCCAGCAGCTTGGCCAACAAGGGTTACGGGGAGCTGTTTTTT
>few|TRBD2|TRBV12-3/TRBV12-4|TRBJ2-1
CATGTSGSNEQFF
TGTGCGACCGGGACTAGCGGGAGTAATGAGCAGTTCTTC
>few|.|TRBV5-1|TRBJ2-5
CASSLAPATGQETQYF
TGCGCCAGCAGCTTGGCCCCAGCCACGGGCCAAGAGACCCAGTACTTC
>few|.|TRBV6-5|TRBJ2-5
CASSYSKWGQETQYF
TGTGCCAGCAGTTACTCTAAGTGGGGGCAAGAGACCCAGTACTTC
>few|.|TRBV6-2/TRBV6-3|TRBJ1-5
CASYSDYSNQPQHF
TGTGCCAGCTATTCGGATTATAGCAATCAGCCCCAGCATTTT
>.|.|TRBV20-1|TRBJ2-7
CSAQMGTSISYEQYF
TGCAGTGCCCAAATGGGGACGAGTATATCCTACGAGCAGTACTTC
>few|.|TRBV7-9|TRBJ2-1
CASRTLDGHNEQFF
TGTGCCAGCAGGACCCTCGACGGACACAATGAGCAGTTCTTC
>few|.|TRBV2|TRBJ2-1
CASSPRQRRWVEQFF
TGTGCCAGCAGCCCGAGACAACGGAGGTGGGTTGAGCAGTTCTTC
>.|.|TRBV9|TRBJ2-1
CASSNPGYHEQFF
TGTGCCAGCAGCAACCCAGGTTATCATGAGCAGTTCTTC
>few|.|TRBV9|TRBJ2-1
CASSVGGIGEQFF
TGTGCCAGCAGCGTAGGGGGGATCGGTGAGCAGTTCTTC
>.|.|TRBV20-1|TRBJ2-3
CSAKYGGTDTQYF
TGCAGTGCGAAGTATGGTGGCACAGATACGCAGTATTTT
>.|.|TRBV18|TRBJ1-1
CASSQFGEALTEAFF
TGTGCCAGCTCACAGTTCGGGGAGGCGCTTACTGAAGCTTTCTTT
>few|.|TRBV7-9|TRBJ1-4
CASSLESEKLFF
TGTGCCAGCAGCTTGGAGAGTGAAAAACTGTTTTTT
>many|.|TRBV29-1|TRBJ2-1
CSVEISGFYNEQFF
TGCAGCGTTGAAATATCCGGGTTCTACAATGAGCAGTTCTTC
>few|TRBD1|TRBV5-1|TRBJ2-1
CASSGQGALDEQFF
TGCGCCAGCTCGGGACAGGGGGCGCTCGATGAGCAGTTCTTC
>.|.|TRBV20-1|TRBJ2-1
CSAEDTPDGEQFF
TGCAGTGCTGAAGACACCCCCGACGGTGAGCAGTTCTTC
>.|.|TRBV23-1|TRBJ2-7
CASSQPDYLGSEQYF
TGCGCCAGCAGTCAGCCAGACTACCTTGGGTCCGAGCAGTACTTC
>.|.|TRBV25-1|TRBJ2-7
CASSDLRDEQYF
TGTGCCAGCAGTGATCTGAGGGACGAGCAGTACTTC
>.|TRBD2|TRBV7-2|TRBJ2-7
CASSRQAGEVYEQYF
TGTGCCAGCAGCCGTCAAGCGGGAGAAGTGTACGAGCAGTACTTC
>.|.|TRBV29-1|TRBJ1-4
CSGLRGEKLFF
TGCAGCGGCCTGCGAGGAGAAAAACTGTTTTTT
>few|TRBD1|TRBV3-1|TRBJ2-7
CASRRTGAHHYEQYF
TGTGCCAGCAGACGGACAGGGGCCCATCACTACGAGCAGTACTTC
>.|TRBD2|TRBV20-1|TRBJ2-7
CSAGGRIYEQYF
TGCAGTGCCGGCGGGAGAATCTACGAGCAGTACTTC
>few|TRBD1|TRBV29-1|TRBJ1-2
CSGQGPYGYTF
TGCAGCGGACAGGGTCCCTATGGCTACACCTTC
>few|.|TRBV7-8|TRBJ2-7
CASSLLGAYTYEQYF
TGTGCCAGCAGCTTACTGGGGGCTTATACTTACGAGCAGTACTTC
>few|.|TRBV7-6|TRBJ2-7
CASSLDRGRAYEQYF
TGTGCCAGCAGCTTAGACCGGGGCAGGGCCTACGAGCAGTACTTC
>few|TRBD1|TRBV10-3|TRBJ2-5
CAISRGGDREQETQYF
TGTGCCATCAGTAGGGGTGGGGACAGGGAACAAGAGACCCAGTACTTC